The 9 T cell receptor beta chains below come from one sample, sequenced in a study of OX40 agonist ivuxolimab in advanced cancers. The table came from immunoSEQ multiplex PCR; TCRdb's copy has only in-frame clones and leaves some out. The data hold 43,000 or so clones, with 88% observed a single time. Sequencing used CD4+ or CD8+ T cells sorted from blood, obtained in a trial of the OX40 agonist ivuxolimab. The receptors were sampled from an adult with an advanced solid tumor such as melanoma, head and neck, liver or kidney cancer.

V gene TRBV2 combines with J gene TRBJ2-7; no clear D. Germline CDR1 is SNHLY and CDR2 is FYNNEI. The V end lost 0 bases, the J end lost 7 bases, and 7 bases lay between the germline ends. The CDR3 length is 12 residues. The CDR3 nucleotides read TGTGCCAGCAGTGAAGCGAGTTGGGAGCAGTACTTC. This translates into CASSEASWEQYF.

The V gene is TRBV9, the J gene TRBJ2-1, with a possible D match to TRBD2 (5 bases). The ends were cut back, 3 bases at V and 10 bases at J, with 20 bases in the middle. Germline V gene lookup returns CDR1 SGDLS and CDR2 YYNGEE. The CDR3 sequence is 15 residues long. The CDR3 region has the DNA TGTGCCAGCAGCGCCAGATCCGGGATGACTGGGGAGCAGTTCTTC. This translates into CASSARSGMTGEQFF.

The chain's CDR3 is CARGTARSTDTQYF. As DNA, the CDR3 is TGTGCCAGGGGGACGGCCCGTAGCACAGATACGCAGTATTTT. This chain uses TRBV6-1 with TRBJ2-3; D possibly uses TRBD1 or TRBD2 (5 bases each). This CDR3 has 14 residues. The germline V gene encodes CDR1 MNHNS and CDR2 SASEGT. V lost 9 bases, J lost 0 bases, and 13 bases lay in between.

The V and J genes are TRBV7-2 and TRBJ2-7, with D possibly matching TRBD1 (6 bases). The V end was cut by 1 base, the J end by 3 bases, with 10 bases between. Germline V gene data show CDR1 as SGHTA and CDR2 as FQGNSA. The CDR3 consists of 14 residues. Here the CDR3 reads CASSLESGHYEQYF. In DNA, the CDR3 is TGTGCCAGCAGCTTAGAGTCGGGACACTACGAGCAGTACTTC.

The V call is TRBV7-3, the J call TRBJ2-2, with 11 bases matching TRBD2. Per the germline V gene, CDR1 is SGHTA and CDR2 is FQGTGA. Trimming took 5 bases from V and 1 from J; bases not matched to a gene: 3. The CDR3 sequence is 16 residues long. The CDR3 spells CASSPGLAGNTGELFF. The DNA for the CDR3 is TGTGCCAGCAGCCCAGGACTAGCGGGGAACACCGGGGAGCTGTTTTTT. Filled out from reference TRBV7-3 and TRBJ2-2, the complete variable domain reads GAGVSQTPSNKVTEKGKYVELRCDPISGHTALYWYRQSLGQGPEFLIYFQGTGAADDSGLPNDRFFAVRPEGSVSTLKIQRTERGDSAVYLCASSPGLAGNTGELFFGEGSRLTVL.

This clone has just one count. The chain uses TRBV9 and TRBJ1-2; 7 bases match TRBD1. Germline V lookup: CDR1 SGDLS, CDR2 YYNGEE. The CDR3 runs to 15 residues. J was trimmed by 4 bases and V by 4 bases; bases with no gene match: 10. In DNA, the CDR3 is TGTGCCAGCAGCCCCCCGCCCGGGACAGTCTATGGCTACACCTTC. Translating gives CASSPPPGTVYGYTF.

The rearrangement joins TRBV6-5 to TRBJ2-7; no definite D call. There are 13 residues in the CDR3. The V and J ends lost 2 bases and 6 bases respectively, with 11 bases between them. Germline V CDR1 and CDR2: MNHEY, SVGAGI. CDR3 DNA sequence: TGTGCCAGCAGTTACCCTTATGAAAGCGAGCAGTACTTC. Amino acids: CASSYPYESEQYF.

This chain joins TRBV7-8 and TRBJ2-7, with 7 bases aligning to TRBD2. This CDR3 has 13 amino acids. Trimming at V came to 2 bases and at J to 4 bases, leaving 2 bases not matched to a gene. Germline V gives CDR1 SGHVS, CDR2 FQNEAQ. Here the CDR3 DNA reads TGTGCCAGCAGCTTATCGCGGGAGTACGAGCAGTACTTC. Translation gives CASSLSREYEQYF.

This clone was observed a single time. This sequence joins TRBV7-3 and TRBJ1-3, with a possible D match to TRBD1 (5 bases). CDR3 size: 16 residues. Germline V gives CDR1 SGHTA, CDR2 FQGTGA. Trimming shortened V by 3 bases and J by 1 base, and 13 bases separated the two germline ends. CDR3 residues: CASSFPRQLSGNTIYF. In nucleotides, the CDR3 is TGTGCCAGCAGCTTCCCGAGACAGCTATCTGGAAACACCATATATTTT. Filled out from reference TRBV7-3 and TRBJ1-3, the complete variable domain reads GAGVSQTPSNKVTEKGKYVELRCDPISGHTALYWYRQSLGQGPEFLIYFQGTGAADDSGLPNDRFFAVRPEGSVSTLKIQRTERGDSAVYLCASSFPRQLSGNTIYFGEGSWLTVV.